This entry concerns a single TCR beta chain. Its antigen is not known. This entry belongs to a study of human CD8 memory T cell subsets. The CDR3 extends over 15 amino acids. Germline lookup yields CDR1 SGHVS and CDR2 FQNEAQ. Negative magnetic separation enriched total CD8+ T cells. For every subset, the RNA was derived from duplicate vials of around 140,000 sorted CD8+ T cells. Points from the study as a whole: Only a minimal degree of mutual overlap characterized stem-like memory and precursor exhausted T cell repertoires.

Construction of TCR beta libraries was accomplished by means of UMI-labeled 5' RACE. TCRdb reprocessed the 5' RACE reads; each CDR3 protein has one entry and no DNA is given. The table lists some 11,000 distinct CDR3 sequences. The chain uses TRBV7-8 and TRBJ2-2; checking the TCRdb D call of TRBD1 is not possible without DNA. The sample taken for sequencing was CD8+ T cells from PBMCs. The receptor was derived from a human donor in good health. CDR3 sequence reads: CASSFEPGDTGELFF. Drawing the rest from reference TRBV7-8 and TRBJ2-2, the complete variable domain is GAGVSQSPRYKVAKRGQDVALRCDPISGHVSLFWYQQALGQGPEFLTYFQNEAQLDKSGLPSDRFFAERPEGSVSTLKIQRTQQEDSAVYLCASSFEPGDTGELFFGEGSRLTVL.